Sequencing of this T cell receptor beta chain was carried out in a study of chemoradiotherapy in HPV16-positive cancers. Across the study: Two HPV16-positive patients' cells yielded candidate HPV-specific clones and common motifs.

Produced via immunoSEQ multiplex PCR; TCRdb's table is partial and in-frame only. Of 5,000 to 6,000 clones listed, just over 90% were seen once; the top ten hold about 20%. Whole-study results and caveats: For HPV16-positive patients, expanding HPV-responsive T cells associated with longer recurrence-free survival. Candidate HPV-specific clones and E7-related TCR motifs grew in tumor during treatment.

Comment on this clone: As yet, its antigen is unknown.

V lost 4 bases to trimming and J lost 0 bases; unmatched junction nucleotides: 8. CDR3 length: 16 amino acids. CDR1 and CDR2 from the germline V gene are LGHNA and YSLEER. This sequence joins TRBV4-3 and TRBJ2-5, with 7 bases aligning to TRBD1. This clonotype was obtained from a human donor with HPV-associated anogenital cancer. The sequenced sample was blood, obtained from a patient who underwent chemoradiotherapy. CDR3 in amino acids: CASSPGTVGDQETQYF. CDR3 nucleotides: TGCGCCAGCAGCCCTGGGACAGTGGGGGACCAAGAGACCCAGTACTTC.